This T cell receptor beta chain was identified during a study of OX40 agonist ivuxolimab in advanced cancers. On the study more broadly: Ivuxolimab, an antibody that agonizes OX40 (CD134), was administered to the patients.

Measured with immunoSEQ multiplex PCR; TCRdb has only the in-frame clones, and not every one. This table holds about 41,000 clones, less than 85% found once. The V end lost 1 base, the J end lost 8 bases, and 12 bases lay between the germline ends. Germline V gene data show CDR1 as SGHRS and CDR2 as YFSETQ. This CDR3 comprises 14 residues. The chain uses TRBV5-1 and TRBJ1-4; D possibly corresponds to TRBD1 (5 bases). Specimen: CD4+ or CD8+ T cells sorted from blood, collected in a trial of the OX40 agonist ivuxolimab. This receptor was taken from an adult with an advanced solid tumor such as melanoma, head and neck, liver or kidney cancer. Written as DNA, the CDR3 is TGCGCCAGCAGCTTGAGGGGCAGGAACGAAAAACTGTTTTTT. This translates into CASSLRGRNEKLFF.